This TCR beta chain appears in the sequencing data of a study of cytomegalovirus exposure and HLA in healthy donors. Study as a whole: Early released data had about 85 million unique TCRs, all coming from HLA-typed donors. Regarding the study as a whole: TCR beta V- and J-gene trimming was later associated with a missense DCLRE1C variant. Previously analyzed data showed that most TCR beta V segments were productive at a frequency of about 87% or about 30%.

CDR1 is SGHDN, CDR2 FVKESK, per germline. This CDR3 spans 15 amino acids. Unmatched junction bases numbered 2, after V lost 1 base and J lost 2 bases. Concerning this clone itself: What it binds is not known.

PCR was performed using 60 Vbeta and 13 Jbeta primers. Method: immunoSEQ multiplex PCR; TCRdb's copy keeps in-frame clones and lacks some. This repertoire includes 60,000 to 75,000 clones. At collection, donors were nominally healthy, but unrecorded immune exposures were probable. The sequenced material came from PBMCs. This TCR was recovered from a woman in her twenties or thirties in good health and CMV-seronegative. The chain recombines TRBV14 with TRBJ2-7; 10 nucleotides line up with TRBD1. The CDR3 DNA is TGTGCCAGCAGCCAAGGACAGGGGGCGGCCTACGAGCAGTACTTC. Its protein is CASSQGQGAAYEQYF. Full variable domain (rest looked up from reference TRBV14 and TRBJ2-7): EAGVTQFPSHSVIEKGQTVTLRCDPISGHDNLYWYRRVMGKEIKFLLHFVKESKQDESGMPNNRFLAERTGGTYSTLKVQPAELEDSGVYFCASSQGQGAAYEQYFGPGTRLTVT.